This T cell receptor beta chain emerged from a study of blood T cell repertoires in COVID-19. Study as a whole: T cells, B-cell-depleted T cells, or PBMCs provided the cDNA or gDNA that served as material.

The Seattle site enrolled patients during active infection and followed them longitudinally. In the authors' workflow: Counts of nucleated cells, estimated from reference gene primer amplification, were obtained. Generated by immunoSEQ multiplex PCR, the TCRdb table keeps only in-frame clones and is missing some. From that table come the V and J calls and clone size; the DNA was used to work out D and trimming. The table includes 250,000 to 350,000 clones, 80% to 85% detected once. From germline, CDR1 is MDHEN and CDR2 SYDVKM. Trimming shortened V by 1 base and J by 7 bases, and 10 bases separated the two germline ends. This CDR3 comprises 13 residues.

The rearrangement joins TRBV28 to TRBJ1-2, with D tentatively TRBD1 (5 bases). This TCR was recovered from a person between 65 and 79 years old with COVID-19, enrolled during active disease. The sample consisted of peripheral blood. For the CDR3, the DNA is TGTGCCAGCAGTTTATCGCAGGGCGGTGGCTACACCTTC. This translates into CASSLSQGGGYTF.